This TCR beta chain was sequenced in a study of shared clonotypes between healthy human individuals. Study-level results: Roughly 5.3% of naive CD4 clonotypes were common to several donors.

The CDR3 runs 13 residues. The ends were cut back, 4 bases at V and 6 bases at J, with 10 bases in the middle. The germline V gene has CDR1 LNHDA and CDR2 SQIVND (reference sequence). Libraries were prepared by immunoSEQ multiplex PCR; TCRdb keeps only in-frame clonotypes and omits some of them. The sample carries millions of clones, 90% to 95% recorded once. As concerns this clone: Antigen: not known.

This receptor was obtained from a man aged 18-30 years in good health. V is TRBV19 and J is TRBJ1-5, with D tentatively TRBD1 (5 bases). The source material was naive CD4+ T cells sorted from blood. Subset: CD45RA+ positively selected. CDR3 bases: TGTGCCAGTAGTACACAGGAGAGTCAGCCCCAGCATTTT. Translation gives CASSTQESQPQHF.